This T cell receptor (beta chain) was observed in a study of CD8 T cells in Susac syndrome. An amount of RNA that ranged from roughly 0.45 to 1 ug was reverse transcribed with random hexamers. Amplification of the TCR beta CDR3 was carried out by immunoSEQ multiplex PCR, which spanned a total of 54 Vbeta and 13 Jbeta segments. MiXCR, applied by TCRdb to the immunoSEQ multiplex PCR reads, yields one record per CDR3 protein. The sample has about 200,000 distinct CDR3 sequences; 95% are singletons. Controls were age- and sex-matched healthy donors. The CDR3 has 13 amino acids. Trimming shortened V by 3 bases and J by 6 bases, and 11 bases separated the two germline ends. Per the germline V gene, CDR1 is KGHSH and CDR2 is LQKENI.

Sequenced: CD4+ T cells from PBMCs. The chain uses TRBV18 and TRBJ1-2; D is uncertain. This clonotype originated in a human donor in good health. Written as DNA, the CDR3 is TGTGCCAGCTCACCGAATCCAGGAGATGGCTACACCTTC. Protein sequence: CASSPNPGDGYTF.